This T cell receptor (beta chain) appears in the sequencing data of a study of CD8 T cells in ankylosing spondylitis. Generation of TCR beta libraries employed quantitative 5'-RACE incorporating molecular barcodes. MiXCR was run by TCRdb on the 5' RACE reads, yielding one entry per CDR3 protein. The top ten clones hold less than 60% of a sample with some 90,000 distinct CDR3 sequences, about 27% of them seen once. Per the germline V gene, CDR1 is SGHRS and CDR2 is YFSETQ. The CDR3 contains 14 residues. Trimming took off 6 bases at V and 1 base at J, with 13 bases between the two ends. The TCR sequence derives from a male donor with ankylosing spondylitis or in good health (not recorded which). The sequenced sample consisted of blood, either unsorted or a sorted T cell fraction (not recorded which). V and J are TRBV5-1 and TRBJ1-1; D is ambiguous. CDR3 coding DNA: TGCGCCAGCACCCCGACGATATCGAACACTGAAGCTTTCTTT. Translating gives CASTPTISNTEAFF.